This T cell receptor (beta chain) is drawn from a study of blood T cell repertoires in COVID-19. Study at large: The origin of the acute and convalescent COVID-19 samples was the United States, Italy and Spain. The cDNA or gDNA used as material had been derived from T cells, B-cell-depleted T cells, or PBMCs.

In the study's own analysis: Scientists estimated how many nucleated cells there were by amplifying reference gene primers. Sequenced by immunoSEQ multiplex PCR; TCRdb stores in-frame clones only, minus some. The V and J calls and clone size are taken from that table; D and trimming were inferred from the DNA. This table has 150,000 to 200,000 clones, approximately 90% appearing once. From germline, CDR1 is SGHRS and CDR2 YFSETQ. CDR3 length: 13 amino acids. V was pared by 4 bases and J by 4 bases, with 12 bases between. The sequenced sample was peripheral blood. This TCR was sampled from a man in his fifties who had recovered from COVID-19. The chain is built from TRBV5-1 and TRBJ2-7, with D uncertain. CDR3 bases: TGCGCCAGCAGCCTTCAGACTGAGTACGAGCAGTACTTC. Translating it yields CASSLQTEYEQYF.